This entry features one T cell receptor beta chain sequence. Its specificity is not known. The J segment lost 1 base and the V segment lost 0 bases, leaving 2 bases of the junction unmatched. The CDR3 is 15 amino acids. From germline, CDR1 is SGDLS and CDR2 YYNGEE. The sample originates from a study of OX40 agonist ivuxolimab in advanced cancers. Study-wide results and limits: The 0.1-3.0 mg/kg partial responders had among the lowest clonal expansion. Average numbers of expanded clones were greater in CD8+ T cells than in CD4+.

Clones were sequenced by immunoSEQ multiplex PCR, and TCRdb holds only the in-frame ones, with some missing. The sample lists 40,000 to 60,000 clones; around 87% were seen once. The material was CD4+ or CD8+ T cells sorted from blood, obtained in a trial of the OX40 agonist ivuxolimab. The sequence came from an adult with an advanced solid tumor such as melanoma, head and neck, liver or kidney cancer. The chain employs TRBV9 and TRBJ2-3, with 7 bases that match TRBD2. CDR3 protein: CASSVAAGGTDTQYF. The CDR3, as DNA: TGTGCCAGCAGCGTAGCCGCGGGGGGCACAGATACGCAGTATTTT.